One and the same sample provided the 12 T cell receptor beta chains below, sequenced in a study of blood T cell repertoires in COVID-19. TCRdb's table, derived via immunoSEQ multiplex PCR, lists solely in-frame clones and lacks some. The sample shows more than 70,000 clones, 90% of them seen only once. The material sequenced was peripheral blood. The source is a woman between 18 and 30 years old with acute or convalescent COVID-19.

The V gene is TRBV3-1 (or the pseudogene TRBV3-2), the J gene TRBJ2-1, with D unresolved. CDR1 LGHDT and CDR2 YNNKEL come from the germline V gene (reference sequence). There are 14 residues in the CDR3. V dropped 1 base and J dropped 9 bases, with 13 bases sitting between them. The CDR3 DNA follows: TGTGCCAGCAGCCAAGGATCAGTCCCCAGTGAGCAGTTCTTC. The encoded protein is CASSQGSVPSEQFF.

The chain recombines TRBV19 with TRBJ2-1, with D unclear. Trimming left V 1 base short and J 0 bases short, with 4 bases between. There are 14 residues in the CDR3. Germline V gene lookup returns CDR1 LNHDA and CDR2 SQIVND (reference sequence). The CDR3 coding sequence is TGTGCCAGTAGTATAGGGAGCTCCTACAATGAGCAGTTCTTC. The encoded protein is CASSIGSSYNEQFF.

The chain combines TRBV12-5 with TRBJ1-5; 10 bases line up with TRBD1. This CDR3 comprises 15 residues. Losses at the gene ends were 7 bases for V and 2 bases for J; bases not matched to a gene: 5. Germline V gives CDR1 LGHNT, CDR2 FRNRAP. Here the CDR3 DNA reads TGTGCTAGTGCGACAGGGGGCGATGGCAATCAGCCCCAGCATTTT. Translation gives CASATGGDGNQPQHF. The variable domain in full, with the rest retrieved from reference TRBV12-5 and TRBJ1-5, is DARVTQTPRHKVTEMGQEVTMRCQPILGHNTVFWYRQTMMQGLELLAYFRNRAPLDDSGMPKDRFSAEMPDATLATLKIQPSEPRDSAVYFCASATGGDGNQPQHFGDGTRLSIL.

The chain has TRBV9 and TRBJ2-5; TRBD2 agrees at 11 bases. The V gene end was trimmed by 2 bases and the J gene end by 2 bases; junction bases not matched to a gene: 5. This CDR3 is built from 16 residues. Germline CDR1 SGDLS, CDR2 YYNGEE. CDR3 amino acids: CASSVIAGGKQETQYF. Written as DNA, the CDR3 is TGTGCCAGCAGCGTGATAGCGGGGGGGAAACAAGAGACCCAGTACTTC.

The chain links TRBV5-1 to TRBJ2-2; D unclear. The V end lost 4 bases, the J end lost 3 bases, and 16 bases lay between the germline ends. There are 16 residues in the CDR3. The germline CDR1 and CDR2 sequences are SGHRS and YFSETQ. CDR3: CASSPTNSRDTGELFF. The CDR3 DNA is TGCGCCAGCAGCCCCACGAACAGTAGAGACACCGGGGAGCTGTTTTTT.

This chain uses TRBV11-2 with TRBJ1-1; no definite D call. V shed 1 base and J shed 0 bases, with 9 bases lying between them. CDR3 size: 15 residues. Germline V gene data show CDR1 as SGHAT and CDR2 as FQNNGV. The DNA of the CDR3 is TGTGCCAGCAGCTTAGGTTCACAGATGAACACTGAAGCTTTCTTT. It yields the protein CASSLGSQMNTEAFF.

This clone was observed once. This rearrangement joins TRBV11-2 to TRBJ2-1, with TRBD2 identical over 12 bases. The ends lost 2 bases at V and 6 bases at J; junction bases unmatched: 2. The germline CDR1 and CDR2 sequences are SGHAT and FQNNGV. The CDR3 covers 15 residues. This chain's CDR3 is CASSLWTSGVNEQFF. CDR3 nucleotides: TGTGCCAGCAGCTTATGGACTAGCGGGGTCAATGAGCAGTTCTTC.

The chain carries TRBV19 and TRBJ1-2, with TRBD1 matching over 7 bases. The germline CDR1 and CDR2 sequences are LNHDA and SQIVND (reference sequence). V dropped 9 bases and J dropped 8; count of bases not matched to a gene: 9. CDR3 length: 12 amino acids. The CDR3: CASNDRDDGYTF. CDR3 coding DNA: TGTGCCAGCAACGACAGGGACGACGGCTACACCTTC.

The V gene is TRBV24-1, the J gene TRBJ2-3; D may be TRBD2 (7 bases). Trimming pared 12 bases from V and 2 bases from J, leaving 20 bases between. Germline CDR1 KGHDR, CDR2 SFDVKD. The CDR3 contains 15 residues. Here the CDR3 reads CAASPGRGPTDTQYF. As DNA, the CDR3 is TGTGCCGCCTCCCCAGGGCGGGGGCCCACAGATACGCAGTATTTT.

The chain employs TRBV4-3 and TRBJ1-2, with D perhaps TRBD1 (6 bases). The ends were cut back, 1 base at V and 4 bases at J, with 10 bases in the middle. CDR3 size: 14 residues. Germline CDR1 reads LGHNA; CDR2 reads YSLEER. The CDR3 bases are TGCGCCAGCAGCCAAGGGGACAACCGCTATGGCTACACCTTC. Amino acid sequence: CASSQGDNRYGYTF.

The chain carries TRBV19 and TRBJ1-5, with a tentative D call TRBD1 (5 bases). This CDR3 is 17 amino acids long. The germline V gene has CDR1 LNHDA and CDR2 SQIVND (reference sequence). Trimming stripped 3 bases from V and 2 bases from J, with 17 bases between. The CDR3 bases are TGTGCCAGTAGTATCTTCCTGGGGCAAGACGGCAATCAGCCCCAGCATTTT. Protein sequence: CASSIFLGQDGNQPQHF.

This clone was observed a handful of times. The V gene is TRBV12-5, the J gene TRBJ2-7, with a tentative D call TRBD1 (6 bases). The germline gives CDR1 LGHNT, CDR2 FRNRAP. The CDR3 runs to 14 residues. V was clipped by 7 bases and J by 2 bases, with 15 bases between them. The CDR3 region has the DNA TGTGCTAGTGCCTTGGGGACATCTACCTACGAGCAGTACTTC. It specifies CASALGTSTYEQYF.